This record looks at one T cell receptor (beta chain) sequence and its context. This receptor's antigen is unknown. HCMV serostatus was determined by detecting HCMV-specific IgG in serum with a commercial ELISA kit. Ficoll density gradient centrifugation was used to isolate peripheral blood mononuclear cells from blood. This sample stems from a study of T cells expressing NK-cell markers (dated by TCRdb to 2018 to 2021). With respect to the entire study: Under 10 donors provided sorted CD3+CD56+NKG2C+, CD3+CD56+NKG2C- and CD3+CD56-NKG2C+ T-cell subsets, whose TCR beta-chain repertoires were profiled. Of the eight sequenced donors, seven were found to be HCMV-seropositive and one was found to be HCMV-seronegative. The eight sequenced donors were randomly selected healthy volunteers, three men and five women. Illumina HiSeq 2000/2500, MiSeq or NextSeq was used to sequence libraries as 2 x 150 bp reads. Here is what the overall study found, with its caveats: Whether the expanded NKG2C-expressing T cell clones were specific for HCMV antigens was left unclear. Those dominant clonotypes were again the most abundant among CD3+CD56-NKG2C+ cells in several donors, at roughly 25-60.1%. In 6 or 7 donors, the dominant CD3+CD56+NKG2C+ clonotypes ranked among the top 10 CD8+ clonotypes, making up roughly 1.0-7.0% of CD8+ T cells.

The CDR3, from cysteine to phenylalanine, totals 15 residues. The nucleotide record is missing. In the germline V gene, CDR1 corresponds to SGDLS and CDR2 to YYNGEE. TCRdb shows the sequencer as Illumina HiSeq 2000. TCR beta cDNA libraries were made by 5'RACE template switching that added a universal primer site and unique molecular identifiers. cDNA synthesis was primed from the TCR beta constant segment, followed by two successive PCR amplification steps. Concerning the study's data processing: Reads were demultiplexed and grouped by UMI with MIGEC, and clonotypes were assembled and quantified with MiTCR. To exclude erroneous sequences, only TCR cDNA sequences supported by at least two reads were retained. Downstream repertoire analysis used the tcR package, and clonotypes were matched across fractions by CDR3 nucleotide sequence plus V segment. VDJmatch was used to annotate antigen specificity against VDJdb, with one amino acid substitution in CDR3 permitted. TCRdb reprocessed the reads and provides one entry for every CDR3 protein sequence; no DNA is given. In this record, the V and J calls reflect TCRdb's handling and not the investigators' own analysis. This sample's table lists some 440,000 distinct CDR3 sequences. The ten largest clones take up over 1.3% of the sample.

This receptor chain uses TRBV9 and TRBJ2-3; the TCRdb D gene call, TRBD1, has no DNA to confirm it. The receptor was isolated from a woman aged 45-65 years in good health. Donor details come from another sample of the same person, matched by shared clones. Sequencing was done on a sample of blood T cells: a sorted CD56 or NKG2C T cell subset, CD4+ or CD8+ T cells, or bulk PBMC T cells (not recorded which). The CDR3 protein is CASSVVAQGTDTQYF.